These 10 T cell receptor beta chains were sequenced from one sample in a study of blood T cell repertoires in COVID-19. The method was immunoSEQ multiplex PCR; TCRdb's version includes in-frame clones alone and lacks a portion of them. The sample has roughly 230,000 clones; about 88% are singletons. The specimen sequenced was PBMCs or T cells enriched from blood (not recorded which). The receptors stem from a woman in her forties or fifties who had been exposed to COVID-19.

The CDR3 spells CASSFGQGDEQYF. The CDR3 nucleotides read TGTGCCAGCAGTTTCGGTCAGGGCGACGAGCAGTACTTC. The chain carries TRBV12-3 or TRBV12-4 and TRBJ2-7; D possibly corresponds to TRBD1 (5 bases). The CDR3 extends over 13 amino acids. The ends were cut back, 3 bases at V and 5 bases at J, with 11 bases in the middle.

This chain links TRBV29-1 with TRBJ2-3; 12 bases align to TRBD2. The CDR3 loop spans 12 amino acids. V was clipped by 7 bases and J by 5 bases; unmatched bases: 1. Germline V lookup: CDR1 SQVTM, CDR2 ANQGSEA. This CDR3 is CSASGGVDTQYF. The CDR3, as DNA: TGCAGCGCTAGCGGGGGGGTAGATACGCAGTATTTT.

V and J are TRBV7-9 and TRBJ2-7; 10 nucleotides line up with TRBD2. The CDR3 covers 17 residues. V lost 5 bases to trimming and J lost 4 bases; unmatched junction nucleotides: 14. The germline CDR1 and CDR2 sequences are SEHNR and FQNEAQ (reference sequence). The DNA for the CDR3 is TGTGCCAGCAGCACCCACTTATCTCTAGCGGGGGTGTACGAGCAGTACTTC. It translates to CASSTHLSLAGVYEQYF.

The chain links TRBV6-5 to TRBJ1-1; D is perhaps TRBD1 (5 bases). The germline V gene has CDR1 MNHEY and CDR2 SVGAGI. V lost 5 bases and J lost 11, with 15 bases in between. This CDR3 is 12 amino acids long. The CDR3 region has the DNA TGTGCCAGCAGTCCCCGAGGAGGGGACGCTTTCTTT. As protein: CASSPRGGDAFF.

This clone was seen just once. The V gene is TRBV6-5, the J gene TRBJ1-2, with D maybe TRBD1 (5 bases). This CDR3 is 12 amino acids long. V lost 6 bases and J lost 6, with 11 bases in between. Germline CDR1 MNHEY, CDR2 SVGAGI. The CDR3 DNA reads TGTGCCAGCAGCCACGGGGGAGATGGCTACACCTTC. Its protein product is CASSHGGDGYTF.

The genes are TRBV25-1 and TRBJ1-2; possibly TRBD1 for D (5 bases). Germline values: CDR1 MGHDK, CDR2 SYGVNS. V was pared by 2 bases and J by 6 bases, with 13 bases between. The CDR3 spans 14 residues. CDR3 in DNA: TGTGCCAGCAGTGAACAGGGAAAGGAAGATGGCTACACCTTC. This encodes CASSEQGKEDGYTF.

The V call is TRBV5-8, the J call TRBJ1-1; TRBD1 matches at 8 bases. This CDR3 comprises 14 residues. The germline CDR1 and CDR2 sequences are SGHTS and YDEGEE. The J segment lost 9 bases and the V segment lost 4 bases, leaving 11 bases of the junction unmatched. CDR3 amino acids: CASSTGQGRGKAFF. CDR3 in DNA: TGTGCCAGCAGCACCGGACAGGGCCGGGGTAAAGCTTTCTTT.

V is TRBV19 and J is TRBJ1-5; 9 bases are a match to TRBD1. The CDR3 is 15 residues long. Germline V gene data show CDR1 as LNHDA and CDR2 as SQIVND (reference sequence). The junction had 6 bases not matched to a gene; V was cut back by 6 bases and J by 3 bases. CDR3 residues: CASRSDRGNNQPQHF. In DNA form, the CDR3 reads TGTGCCAGTAGATCGGACAGGGGAAACAATCAGCCCCAGCATTTT. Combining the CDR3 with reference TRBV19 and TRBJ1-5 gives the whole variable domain DGGITQSPKYLFRKEGQNVTLSCEQNLNHDAMYWYRQDPGQGLRLIYYSQIVNDFQKGDIAEGYSVSREKKESFPLTVTSAQKNPTAFYLCASRSDRGNNQPQHFGDGTRLSIL.

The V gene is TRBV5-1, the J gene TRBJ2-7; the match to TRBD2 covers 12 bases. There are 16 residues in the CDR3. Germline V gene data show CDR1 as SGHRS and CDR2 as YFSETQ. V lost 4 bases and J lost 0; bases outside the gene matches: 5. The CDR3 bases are TGCGCCAGCAGCCATGGACTAGCGGGGAGCTCCTACGAGCAGTACTTC. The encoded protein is CASSHGLAGSSYEQYF.

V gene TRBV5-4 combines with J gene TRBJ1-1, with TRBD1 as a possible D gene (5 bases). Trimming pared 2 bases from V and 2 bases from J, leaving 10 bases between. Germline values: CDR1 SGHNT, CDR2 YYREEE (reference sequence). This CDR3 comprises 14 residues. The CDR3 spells CASSLNRRNTEAFF. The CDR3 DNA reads TGTGCCAGCAGCTTAAACAGGAGAAACACTGAAGCTTTCTTT.